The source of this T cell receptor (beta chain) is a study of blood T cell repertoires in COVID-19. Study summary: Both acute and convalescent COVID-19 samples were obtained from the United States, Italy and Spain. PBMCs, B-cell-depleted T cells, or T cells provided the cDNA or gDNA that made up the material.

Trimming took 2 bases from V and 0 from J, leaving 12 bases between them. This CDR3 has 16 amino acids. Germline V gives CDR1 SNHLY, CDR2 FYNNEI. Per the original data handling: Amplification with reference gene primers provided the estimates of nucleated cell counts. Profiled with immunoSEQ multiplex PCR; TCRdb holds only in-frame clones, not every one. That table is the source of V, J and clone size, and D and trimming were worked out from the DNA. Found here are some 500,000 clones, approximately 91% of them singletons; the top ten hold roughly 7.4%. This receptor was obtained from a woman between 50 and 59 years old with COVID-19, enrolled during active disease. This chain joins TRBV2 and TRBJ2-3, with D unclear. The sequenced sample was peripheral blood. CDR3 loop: CASSEITGSSTDTQYF. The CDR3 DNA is TGTGCCAGCAGTGAAATAACGGGTTCTAGCACAGATACGCAGTATTTT.